This entry lists 23 T cell receptor beta chains sequenced from one sample in a study of blood T cell repertoires in COVID-19. The assay was immunoSEQ multiplex PCR, and TCRdb's table has in-frame clones only and misses some. The sample carries 90,000 to 130,000 clones, approximately 85% recorded once. Sequenced: peripheral blood. These receptor sequences come from a man between 65 and 85 years old with acute or convalescent COVID-19.

The chain uses TRBV5-6 and TRBJ1-2; 11 bases line up with TRBD1. The J segment lost 5 bases and the V segment lost 4 bases, leaving 1 base of the junction unmatched. This CDR3 has 13 residues. The V gene's germline CDR1 is SGHDT and CDR2 YYEEEE. CDR3 sequence: CASSGDRGYGYTF. The CDR3 nucleotides are TGTGCCAGCAGCGGGGACAGGGGGTATGGCTACACCTTC.

This clone has a handful of counts. As DNA, the CDR3 is TGTGCCAGCATTACAGGGCGTGCAAATGGCTACACCTTC. It translates to CASITGRANGYTF. J is TRBJ1-2 and V is TRBV28, with D possibly TRBD1 on 6 matching bases. CDR3 length: 13 amino acids. V dropped 7 bases and J dropped 6 bases, with 15 bases sitting between them. Germline V gene data show CDR1 as MDHEN and CDR2 as SYDVKM.

V gene TRBV10-3 combines with J gene TRBJ1-2; 9 bases agree with TRBD1. The CDR3 runs 12 residues. Germline V gene data show CDR1 as ENHRY and CDR2 as SYGVKD. V gave up 10 bases and J gave up 6 bases; unmatched junction bases: 6. CDR3 protein: CATTGTGNGYTF. The CDR3 DNA is TGTGCCACAACCGGGACAGGGAATGGCTACACCTTC.

This clone was recorded only once. The chain combines TRBV19 with TRBJ1-5; 7 bases agree with TRBD1. This CDR3 has 16 residues. Germline V gene data show CDR1 as LNHDA and CDR2 as SQIVND (reference sequence). The V and J ends lost 9 bases and 6 bases, in that order; junction bases with no gene match: 17. The CDR3 here is CASQGGLVRFGQPQHF. CDR3 bases: TGTGCCAGCCAGGGGGGACTCGTGAGGTTCGGTCAGCCCCAGCATTTT. The entire variable domain, with the rest obtained from reference TRBV19 and TRBJ1-5, is as follows: DGGITQSPKYLFRKEGQNVTLSCEQNLNHDAMYWYRQDPGQGLRLIYYSQIVNDFQKGDIAEGYSVSREKKESFPLTVTSAQKNPTAFYLCASQGGLVRFGQPQHFGDGTRLSIL.

A single count supports this clone. V gene TRBV4-2 combines with J gene TRBJ2-1; D perhaps matches TRBD1 (6 bases). The CDR3 is 13 residues long. The germline gives CDR1 LGHNA, CDR2 YNFKEQ. The V and J ends lost 5 bases and 1 base respectively, with 6 bases between them. CDR3: CASSTGSYNEQFF. In nucleotides, the CDR3 is TGTGCCAGCAGCACAGGGTCCTACAATGAGCAGTTCTTC.

The rearrangement uses TRBV12-3 or TRBV12-4 and TRBJ2-7, with a tentative D call TRBD1 (5 bases). V shed 6 bases and J shed 2 bases, with 11 bases lying between them. The CDR3 sequence is 13 residues long. This CDR3 is CASSLGRAYEQYF. CDR3 sequence (DNA): TGTGCCAGCAGCCTCGGCAGGGCCTACGAGCAGTACTTC.

The genes are TRBV9 and TRBJ1-2; D gene unclear. Between the trimmed V and J ends, which lost 4 bases and 5 bases, there was a span of 15 bases. The CDR3 length is 14 residues. CDR1 is SGDLS and CDR2 is YYNGEE in the germline V gene. CDR3 region: CASSPDSMWYGYTF. CDR3 bases: TGTGCCAGCAGCCCCGATAGCATGTGGTATGGCTACACCTTC. Supplemented by reference TRBV9 and TRBJ1-2, the full variable domain reads DSGVTQTPKHLITATGQRVTLRCSPRSGDLSVYWYQQSLDQGLQFLIQYYNGEERAKGNILERFSAQQFPDLHSELNLSSLELGDSALYFCASSPDSMWYGYTFGSGTRLTVV.

The chain combines TRBV28 with TRBJ1-5, with D perhaps matching TRBD1 (5 bases). The CDR3 spans 16 residues. Trimming removed 5 bases from V and 3 bases from J, with 17 bases in between. The V gene's germline CDR1 is MDHEN and CDR2 SYDVKM. The CDR3 is CASSTTQTADNQPQHF. CDR3 nucleotide sequence: TGTGCCAGCAGTACCACTCAGACAGCAGACAATCAGCCCCAGCATTTT.

The rearrangement links TRBV6-5 to TRBJ1-1; tentative D call: TRBD1 (5 bases). The V end was cut by 4 bases, the J end by 6 bases, with 15 bases between. The CDR3 contains 14 residues. CDR1 and CDR2 from the germline V gene are MNHEY and SVGAGI. The CDR3 region is CASSSAGHEAEAFF. The CDR3 DNA follows: TGTGCCAGCAGTTCAGCTGGACACGAAGCTGAAGCTTTCTTT.

Regarding this clone: Other nucleotide sequences from this sample produce the same CDR3. This chain links TRBV5-1 with TRBJ2-1; D unclear. This CDR3 is 15 amino acids long. Trimming stripped 0 bases from V and 0 bases from J, with 7 bases between. Germline CDR1 and CDR2: SGHRS and YFSETQ. CDR3 DNA: TGCGCCAGCAGCTTGGGAACGAGCTCCTACAATGAGCAGTTCTTC. The encoded protein is CASSLGTSSYNEQFF.

This clone was observed a few times. This chain links TRBV19 with TRBJ2-3; 8 bases fit TRBD2. Germline loops: CDR1 LNHDA, CDR2 SQIVND (reference sequence). CDR3 length equals 15 residues. J was trimmed by 4 bases and V by 8 bases; bases with no gene match: 11. In DNA form, the CDR3 reads TGTGCCAGTGCTCCAGCGGGGGTGTGGGCAGATACGCAGTATTTT. Residues: CASAPAGVWADTQYF.

The V call is TRBV5-1, the J call TRBJ2-2; no definite D call. The CDR3 totals 13 residues. V shed 6 bases and J shed 6 bases, with 12 bases lying between them. From germline, CDR1 is SGHRS and CDR2 YFSETQ. The CDR3: CASNRGNSGELFF. The CDR3 region has the DNA TGCGCCAGCAATCGAGGCAATTCCGGGGAGCTGTTTTTT.

This chain joins TRBV4-1 and TRBJ2-7; D gene uncertain. This CDR3 contains 15 residues. Germline-derived CDR1 and CDR2 are MGHRA and YSYEKL. The V and J ends lost 1 base and 3 bases respectively, with 13 bases between them. The CDR3 DNA is TGCGCCAGCAGCCAAGGGGTGAACGGGTTCTACGAGCAGTACTTC. Translating gives CASSQGVNGFYEQYF.

The rearrangement uses TRBV19 and TRBJ2-3; 13 nucleotides align to TRBD2. Germline assignment: CDR1 LNHDA and CDR2 SQIVND (reference sequence). The V gene end was trimmed by 6 bases and the J gene end by 4 bases; junction bases not matched to a gene: 10. This CDR3 is 17 amino acids long. CDR3 in amino acids: CASRKPGTSGKSDTQYF. CDR3 DNA: TGTGCCAGTAGGAAACCCGGGACTAGCGGGAAGTCAGATACGCAGTATTTT.

This clone was detected only once. The CDR3 coding sequence is TGTGCCAGCAGCCAAGAGGGACAGGGATCTGGGAACACTGAAGCTTTCTTT. This encodes CASSQEGQGSGNTEAFF. This rearrangement joins TRBV4-2 to TRBJ1-1; 9 bases line up with TRBD1. Per the germline V gene, CDR1 is LGHNA and CDR2 is YNFKEQ. Trimming at V came to 0 bases and at J to 1 base, leaving 6 bases not matched to a gene. This CDR3 comprises 17 residues.

The chain recombines TRBV18 with TRBJ2-7; D perhaps matches TRBD1 (6 bases). The CDR3 is 14 residues long. Germline CDR1 and CDR2: KGHSH and LQKENI. Trimming cost V 2 bases and J 3 bases, with 11 bases left between them. The CDR3, as DNA: TGTGCCAGCTCACCATCAGGGGCTAACTACGAGCAGTACTTC. Translation gives CASSPSGANYEQYF.

The rearrangement uses TRBV28 and TRBJ1-2; 9 bases line up with TRBD1. The CDR3 is 15 residues long. Germline V gene lookup returns CDR1 MDHEN and CDR2 SYDVKM. Trimming at V came to 3 bases and at J to 2 bases, leaving 4 bases not matched to a gene. The CDR3 sequence: CASSFPGTGNYGYTF. CDR3 bases: TGTGCCAGCAGTTTTCCCGGGACAGGGAACTATGGCTACACCTTC.

The chain uses TRBV6-6 and TRBJ1-4; 9 bases are shared with TRBD1. Losses at the gene ends were 5 bases for V and 5 bases for J; bases not matched to a gene: 6. The CDR3 contains 15 residues. The germline V gene has CDR1 MNHNY and CDR2 SVGAGI (reference sequence). In nucleotides, the CDR3 is TGTGCCAGCAGTACGTCCGGGACAGGGAATGAAAAACTGTTTTTT. It encodes CASSTSGTGNEKLFF.

This clone was picked up a small number of times. CDR3 sequence reads: CSGHQNTEAFF. CDR3 DNA sequence: TGCAGCGGACACCAGAACACTGAAGCTTTCTTT. The genes are TRBV29-1 and TRBJ1-1; D remains ambiguous. The CDR3 has 11 amino acids. V lost 7 bases and J 1 base, leaving 7 bases between the germline ends. The germline V gene has CDR1 SQVTM and CDR2 ANQGSEA.

This clone occurred a few times. This chain connects TRBV4-1 to TRBJ1-2; TRBD1 is a possible D gene (5 bases). CDR3 size: 14 residues. Germline values: CDR1 MGHRA, CDR2 YSYEKL. The ends were cut back, 8 bases at V and 7 bases at J, with 20 bases in the middle. Here the CDR3 DNA reads TGCGCCAGCGCCACAGGTAATCTCGTAGGTGGCTACACCTTC. This translates into CASATGNLVGGYTF.

The rearrangement links TRBV18 to TRBJ2-7; TRBD1 agrees at 7 bases. After removal of 2 bases from V and 5 bases from J, the junction contained 6 bases not matched to a gene. The CDR3 contains 14 residues. Per germline, CDR1 KGHSH and CDR2 LQKENI. The CDR3 protein is CASSPDRVTNEQYF. The CDR3 DNA sequence: TGTGCCAGCTCACCAGACAGGGTAACCAACGAGCAGTACTTC.

The chain links TRBV6-5 to TRBJ1-6, with a tentative D call TRBD1 (6 bases). The CDR3 has 15 amino acids. The V end was cut by 5 bases, the J end by 8 bases, with 16 bases between. Looked up from germline, CDR1 is MNHEY and CDR2 is SVGAGI. The CDR3 DNA reads as TGTGCCAGCAGTCCCCGACAGGTGTCCCATTCACCCCTCCACTTT. The encoded protein is CASSPRQVSHSPLHF.

The V call is TRBV6-1, the J call TRBJ1-1; no clear D. The CDR3 is made up of 13 amino acids. The germline CDR1 and CDR2 sequences are MNHNS and SASEGT. V was trimmed by 3 bases and J by 3 bases, leaving 8 bases between them. CDR3 in amino acids: CASSDQDYTEAFF. Written as DNA, the CDR3 is TGTGCCAGCAGTGACCAGGACTACACTGAAGCTTTCTTT.